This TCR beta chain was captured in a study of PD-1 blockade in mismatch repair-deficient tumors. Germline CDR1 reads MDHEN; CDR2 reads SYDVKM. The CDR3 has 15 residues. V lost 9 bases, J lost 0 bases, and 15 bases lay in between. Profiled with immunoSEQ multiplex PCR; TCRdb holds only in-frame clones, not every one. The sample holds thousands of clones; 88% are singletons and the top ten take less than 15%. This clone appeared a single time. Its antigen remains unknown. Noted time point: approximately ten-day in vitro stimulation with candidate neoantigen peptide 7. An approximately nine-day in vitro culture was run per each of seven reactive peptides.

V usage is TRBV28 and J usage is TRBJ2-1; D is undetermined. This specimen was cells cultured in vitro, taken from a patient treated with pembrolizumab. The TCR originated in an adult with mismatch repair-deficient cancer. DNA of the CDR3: TGTGCCAGTTTGGTGGCGACCCGCTCCTACAATGAGCAGTTCTTC. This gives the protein CASLVATRSYNEQFF.